A single sample gave rise to the 30 T cell receptor beta chains below, sequenced in a study of beta chain features in type 1 diabetes. Isolated RNA was reverse transcribed in full, so expressed TCRB transcripts were sequenced. Produced via immunoSEQ multiplex PCR; TCRdb's table is partial and in-frame only. The table lists 390,000 or so clones, approximately 15% of them singletons, with approximately 0.038% in the top ten. The sample comprised naive CD4+ T cells from blood. The source is a man in his thirties or forties in good health.

The chain links TRBV10-3 to TRBJ1-6; possibly TRBD1 for D (6 bases). This CDR3 comprises 13 residues. Per germline, CDR1 ENHRY and CDR2 SYGVKD. Trimming pared 4 bases from V and 5 bases from J, leaving 6 bases between. CDR3 DNA: TGTGCCATCAGTGGACAGGATAATTCACCCCTCCACTTT. Translation gives CAISGQDNSPLHF.

This chain joins TRBV5-1 and TRBJ2-5; D might be TRBD1 (6 bases). The CDR3 consists of 13 residues. Germline CDR1 and CDR2: SGHRS and YFSETQ. The V end was cut by 2 bases, the J end by 3 bases, with 8 bases between. The CDR3 protein is CASSLQGKETQYF. The CDR3, as DNA: TGCGCCAGCAGCTTACAGGGTAAAGAGACCCAGTACTTC.

This clone was recorded a few times. The chain links TRBV10-3 to TRBJ2-1; D tentatively fits TRBD1 or TRBD2 (5 bases each). The germline V gene has CDR1 ENHRY and CDR2 SYGVKD. This CDR3 spans 12 amino acids. The ends were cut back, 4 bases at V and 12 bases at J, with 13 bases in the middle. CDR3 sequence reads: CAISVEGLGQFF. The CDR3, as DNA: TGTGCCATCAGTGTTGAGGGGTTAGGGCAGTTCTTC.

This rearrangement joins TRBV7-2 to TRBJ2-7; tentatively, D is TRBD1 (7 bases). The V and J ends lost 3 bases and 6 bases respectively, with 21 bases between them. The CDR3 consists of 16 residues. CDR1 is SGHTA and CDR2 is FQGNSA in the germline V gene. CDR3 in amino acids: CASSFPALTGRSEQYF. For the CDR3, the DNA is TGTGCCAGCAGCTTCCCGGCCTTGACAGGGAGGAGCGAGCAGTACTTC.

This clone was counted only a few times. This sequence joins TRBV27 and TRBJ2-3; possible D gene TRBD2, 5 bases. Germline assignment: CDR1 MNHEY and CDR2 SMNVEV (reference sequence). V lost 5 bases and J lost 9, with 15 bases in between. The CDR3 has 13 residues. Here the CDR3 reads CASSPLAVDTQYF. CDR3 in DNA: TGTGCCAGCAGTCCCCTAGCTGTAGACACGCAGTATTTT.

V and J are TRBV18 and TRBJ1-3; D unresolved. Trimming stripped 3 bases from V and 4 bases from J, with 10 bases between. This CDR3 has 14 amino acids. CDR1 and CDR2 (germline): KGHSH, LQKENI. Written as DNA, the CDR3 is TGTGCCAGCTCACCCGTACAATGGGGAAACACCATATATTTT. Protein: CASSPVQWGNTIYF.

This clone was counted a few times. The J gene is TRBJ2-1, the V gene TRBV7-3, with 9 bases matching TRBD2. The CDR3 contains 16 residues. With V trimmed by 5 bases and J by 2 bases, 7 bases remained unmatched. Germline loops: CDR1 SGHTA, CDR2 FQGTGA. CDR3 protein: CASSRKREVAYNEQFF. The CDR3 nucleotides are TGTGCCAGCAGCAGAAAGCGGGAGGTTGCCTACAATGAGCAGTTCTTC.

The V gene is TRBV5-4, the J gene TRBJ1-5, with D possibly being TRBD1 (6 bases). Looked up from germline, CDR1 is SGHNT and CDR2 is YYREEE (reference sequence). The CDR3 runs to 14 residues. Trimming removed 4 bases at V and 9 bases at J, with 17 bases between. The CDR3 nucleotides read TGTGCCAGCAGCATACAGGGTTCCTCGCGGCCCCAGCATTTT. It is translated as CASSIQGSSRPQHF.

The sample holds a few counts of this clone. The chain has TRBV29-1 and TRBJ2-7; 8 nucleotides line up with TRBD1. CDR1 and CDR2 from the germline V gene are SQVTM and ANQGSEA. V lost 7 bases to trimming and J lost 5 bases; unmatched junction nucleotides: 4. The CDR3 length is 11 residues. The CDR3 sequence is CSGRQGHEQYV. CDR3 bases: TGCAGCGGCAGACAGGGGCACGAGCAGTACGTC.

The chain carries TRBV2 and TRBJ2-3; 12 nucleotides agree with TRBD2. This CDR3 comprises 16 residues. The germline V gene has CDR1 SNHLY and CDR2 FYNNEI. V lost 8 bases and J lost 1; bases outside the gene matches: 7. As DNA, the CDR3 is TGTGCCAGCGAACCGCGACTAGCGGGGGGCACAGATACGCAGTATTTT. This sequence encodes CASEPRLAGGTDTQYF.

This clone was recorded once. V and J are TRBV9 and TRBJ2-2; D possibly matches TRBD1 or TRBD2 (5 bases each). Looked up from germline, CDR1 is SGDLS and CDR2 is YYNGEE. The CDR3 covers 19 residues. V gave up 1 base and J gave up 6 bases, with 25 bases separating them. CDR3 sequence: CASSVTPGATAGGAGELFF. In DNA form, the CDR3 reads TGTGCCAGCAGCGTAACTCCCGGGGCTACCGCGGGTGGAGCCGGGGAGCTGTTTTTT.

The rearrangement links TRBV6-6 to TRBJ2-7; maybe TRBD1 (7 bases). The CDR3 spans 15 residues. V gave up 6 bases and J gave up 5 bases, with 20 bases separating them. Germline CDR1 reads MNHNY; CDR2 reads SVGAGI (reference sequence). CDR3 DNA: TGTGCCAGCAGGGGCGGGACAGCCTATAGGGACGAGCAGTACTTC. Translation: CASRGGTAYRDEQYF.

This clone was found many times. V usage is TRBV29-1 and J usage is TRBJ2-3; D uncertain. The CDR3 loop spans 12 amino acids. Trimming shortened V by 1 base and J by 7 bases, and 9 bases separated the two germline ends. The germline V gene encodes CDR1 SQVTM and CDR2 ANQGSEA. This CDR3 reads CSVEAPRNTQYF. The CDR3 DNA sequence: TGCAGCGTTGAAGCCCCACGGAATACGCAGTATTTT.

This sequence joins TRBV20-1 and TRBJ2-1, with no clear D. Germline CDR1 and CDR2: DFQATT and SNEGSKA (reference sequence). V lost 3 bases, J lost 10 bases, and 10 bases lay in between. This CDR3 contains 11 residues. The CDR3 region has the DNA TGCAGTGCTAGCCGGGTGGGAGAGCAGTTCTTC. This translates into CSASRVGEQFF.

V and J are TRBV7-3 and TRBJ2-6; 7 bases are shared with TRBD2. After removal of 4 bases from V and 0 bases from J, the junction contained 3 bases not matched to a gene. The CDR3 runs 16 residues. The germline gives CDR1 SGHTA, CDR2 FQGTGA. CDR3 sequence (DNA): TGTGCCAGCAGCTCCGGGGGGAGCTCTGGGGCCAACGTCCTGACTTTC. This codes for CASSSGGSSGANVLTF.

The rearrangement joins TRBV4-1 to TRBJ2-3, with D tentatively TRBD1 (5 bases). Trimming took off 0 bases at V and 0 bases at J, with 13 bases between the two ends. Germline V gene sequence: CDR1 MGHRA, CDR2 YSYEKL. This CDR3 has 17 residues. In DNA, the CDR3 is TGCGCCAGCAGCCAAGAAAGGGGCCGCCTAAGCACAGATACGCAGTATTTT. This sequence encodes CASSQERGRLSTDTQYF.

The chain joins TRBV21-1 to TRBJ2-4; the DNA was not used to check the table's D call, TRBD2. TRBV21-1 is assigned pseudogene status. The CDR3 is 18 residues long. The CDR3 nucleotides read TGTGCCAGCAGCGGAGTAGCGGGAGAGGTTTTGGCCAAAAACATTCAGTACTTC. Residues: CASSGVAGEVLAKNIQYF.

This clone was found a few times. The chain has TRBV30 and TRBJ1-6; D unresolved. The CDR3 is made up of 12 amino acids. V gave up 2 bases and J gave up 7 bases, with 6 bases separating them. Germline assignment: CDR1 GTSNPN and CDR2 SVGIG (reference sequence). CDR3 protein: CAWSHSNSPLHF. CDR3 sequence (DNA): TGTGCCTGGAGTCACTCGAATTCACCCCTCCACTTT.

The V gene is TRBV15, the J gene TRBJ2-5, with D unclear. V dropped 1 base and J dropped 2 bases, with 5 bases sitting between them. CDR3 length: 13 residues. CDR1 and CDR2 (germline): LNHNV, YYDKDF (reference sequence). This CDR3 reads CATSRGGQETQYF. CDR3 nucleotide sequence: TGTGCCACCAGCAGAGGGGGTCAAGAGACCCAGTACTTC.

The V gene is TRBV9, the J gene TRBJ2-1, with 9 bases aligning to TRBD2. The CDR3 contains 18 residues. V lost 3 bases and J lost 4; bases outside the gene matches: 14. CDR1 SGDLS and CDR2 YYNGEE come from the germline V gene. The CDR3 is CASSGGDRREGPYNEQFF. CDR3 coding DNA: TGTGCCAGCAGCGGAGGGGATCGGCGGGAGGGCCCTTACAATGAGCAGTTCTTC.

This rearrangement joins TRBV30 to TRBJ2-7; D is undetermined. Trimming took off 3 bases at V and 2 bases at J, with 11 bases between the two ends. Germline loops: CDR1 GTSNPN, CDR2 SVGIG (reference sequence). The CDR3 contains 13 residues. The CDR3 spells CAWSRGLTYEQYV. CDR3 bases: TGTGCCTGGAGCCGTGGCTTAACCTACGAGCAGTACGTC.

CDR3 protein: CASSQESRRVYGYTF. CDR3 nucleotide sequence: TGCGCCAGCAGCCAAGAAAGTCGCAGGGTCTATGGCTACACCTTC. The chain couples TRBV4-3 to TRBJ1-2; D perhaps matches TRBD1 (5 bases). Germline V lookup: CDR1 LGHNA, CDR2 YSLEER. The V end lost 0 bases, the J end lost 4 bases, and 12 bases lay between the germline ends. The CDR3 extends over 15 amino acids.

This clone has a count of ten or more. Other DNA sequences of this sample code for an identical CDR3. The V call is TRBV11-2, the J call TRBJ2-5; unclear D gene. Trimming removed 4 bases at V and 5 bases at J, with 5 bases between. The CDR3 runs 11 residues. Germline V gene data show CDR1 as SGHAT and CDR2 as FQNNGV. The CDR3 reads CASSSRETQYF. The DNA for the CDR3 is TGTGCCAGCAGCTCAAGGGAGACCCAGTACTTC. The whole variable domain, remainder taken from reference TRBV11-2 and TRBJ2-5, is EAGVAQSPRYKIIEKRQSVAFWCNPISGHATLYWYQQILGQGPKLLIQFQNNGVVDDSQLPKDRFSAERLKGVDSTLKIQPAKLEDSAVYLCASSSRETQYFGPGTRLLVL.

This clone was seen at least ten times. The chain uses TRBV13 and TRBJ2-2; D might be TRBD2 (6 bases). The CDR3 loop spans 17 amino acids. Germline V gene sequence: CDR1 PRHDT, CDR2 FYEKMQ (reference sequence). Trimming cost V 4 bases and J 1 base, with 16 bases left between them. CDR3 protein: CASSSHFRSGNTGELFF. The CDR3 DNA reads TGTGCCAGCAGCTCCCATTTTCGTAGCGGGAACACCGGGGAGCTGTTTTTT.

This clone was counted between two and nine times. The sample contains more than one DNA sequence encoding this CDR3. V and J are TRBV30 and TRBJ2-7; no definite D call. V was cut by 2 bases and J by 4 bases, with 9 bases left in between. CDR3 length: 12 residues. CDR1 is GTSNPN, CDR2 SVGIG, per germline (reference sequence). DNA for the CDR3: TGTGCCTGGAGTCCAGGCGGATACGAGCAGTACGTC. Translated, it gives CAWSPGGYEQYV.

This sequence joins TRBV7-9 and TRBJ2-2, with D maybe TRBD1 (6 bases). Germline V gene lookup returns CDR1 SEHNR and CDR2 FQNEAQ (reference sequence). V was clipped by 3 bases and J by 7 bases, with 15 bases between them. This CDR3 comprises 15 residues. The CDR3 loop is CASSFGQGLGGELFF. In DNA form, the CDR3 reads TGTGCCAGCAGCTTCGGTCAGGGGCTCGGCGGGGAGCTGTTTTTT. The whole variable domain, remainder taken from reference TRBV7-9 and TRBJ2-2, is DTGVSQNPRHKITKRGQNVTFRCDPISEHNRLYWYRQTLGQGPEFLTYFQNEAQLEKSRLLSDRFSAERPKGSFSTLEIQRTEQGDSAMYLCASSFGQGLGGELFFGEGSRLTVL.

Points on this clone: Other DNA sequences in the sample encode the same CDR3. This chain connects TRBV6-5 to TRBJ1-1, with D unresolved. The V end lost 5 bases, the J end lost 1 base, and 2 bases lay between the germline ends. The germline CDR1 and CDR2 sequences are MNHEY and SVGAGI. This CDR3 contains 11 residues. CDR3 loop: CASSRNTEAFF. In DNA, the CDR3 is TGTGCCAGCAGTCGGAACACTGAAGCTTTCTTT.

The genes are TRBV2 and TRBJ2-7; the match to TRBD1 covers 7 bases. CDR1 is SNHLY, CDR2 FYNNEI, per germline. The V segment lost 7 bases and the J segment 2 bases; nucleotides outside the gene matches: 5. The CDR3 has 13 amino acids. The CDR3 region is CASIGQEPYEQYF. In DNA form, the CDR3 reads TGTGCCAGCATAGGACAGGAACCCTACGAGCAGTACTTC.

The V and J genes are TRBV7-6 and TRBJ2-3; D gene ambiguous. The CDR3 is 17 amino acids. V was cut by 5 bases and J by 0 bases, with 18 bases left in between. Germline V CDR1 and CDR2: SGHVS, FNYEAQ. CDR3 nucleotide sequence: TGTGCCAGCAGCACCTTCAACCCTAGTATCAGCACAGATACGCAGTATTTT. Translating gives CASSTFNPSISTDTQYF.

About this clone: This specimen includes other DNA sequences encoding the same CDR3. The gene calls are TRBV28 and TRBJ2-4; weak D call: TRBD1 (5 bases). Germline V lookup: CDR1 MDHEN, CDR2 SYDVKM. The CDR3 has 14 amino acids. Deletions cut 9 bases from V and 4 bases from J, with 16 bases between. CDR3 amino acids: CASIGGASKNIQYF. In DNA, the CDR3 is TGTGCCAGTATAGGTGGGGCGTCGAAAAACATTCAGTACTTC.